These T cell receptor beta chains were read from a single sample in a study of identical twins. In TCRdb, the 5' RACE reads were re-called with MiXCR into one record per CDR3 protein. Counted here are hundreds of thousands of distinct CDR3 sequences, 6.5% to 9.5% occurring once; the ten biggest clones make up roughly 2.1%. The same data also went into a second study, on yellow fever vaccine responses in identical twins.

Sequencing input: memory (CD45RO+) T cells sorted from blood. The receptors here all came from a young woman in good health. Both conserved end residues are part of each CDR3. D genes are given only for firm matches. Not every row has a clone size; where given, it reads once, few, many or a size class.

CDR3 protein: CASTDRGGQPQHF
CDR3 DNA: TGTGCCAGCACAGACAGGGGTGGTCAGCCCCAGCATTTT
V gene: TRBV6-1
clone size: NA
CDR3 length: 13
J gene: TRBJ1-5
D gene: TRBD1

CDR3 protein: CASRPPLYNEQFF
CDR3 DNA: TGTGCCAGCAGACCCCCACTCTACAATGAGCAGTTCTTC
V gene: TRBV6-1
clone size: many
CDR3 length: 13
J gene: TRBJ2-1
D gene: NA

CDR3 protein: CAINQQGYQETQYF
CDR3 DNA: TGTGCCATCAACCAACAGGGGTACCAAGAGACCCAGTACTTC
V gene: TRBV10-3
clone size: many
CDR3 length: 14
J gene: TRBJ2-5
D gene: TRBD1

CDR3 protein: CASSQDPSVNVKNIQYF
CDR3 DNA: TGCGCCAGCAGCCAAGATCCTAGCGTTAATGTCAAAAACATTCAGTACTTC
V gene: TRBV4-1
clone size: few
CDR3 length: 17
J gene: TRBJ2-4
D gene: NA

CDR3 protein: CASYRVLKLAGTGELFF
CDR3 DNA: TGTGCCAGCTACAGGGTGCTAAAACTAGCGGGAACCGGGGAGCTGTTTTTT
V gene: TRBV12-3/TRBV12-4
clone size: many
CDR3 length: 17
J gene: TRBJ2-2
D gene: TRBD2

CDR3 protein: CASSTLLAGDIYEQYF
CDR3 DNA: TGTGCCAGCAGTACCCTACTAGCGGGAGATATCTACGAGCAGTACTTC
V gene: TRBV27
clone size: few
CDR3 length: 16
J gene: TRBJ2-7
D gene: TRBD2

CDR3 protein: CASSYSAGRNEQFF
CDR3 DNA: TGTGCCAGCAGTTACTCGGCGGGTAGAAATGAGCAGTTCTTC
V gene: TRBV6-5
clone size: few
CDR3 length: 14
J gene: TRBJ2-1
D gene: NA

CDR3 protein: CASTSQGQPQHF
CDR3 DNA: TGTGCCAGCACCTCACAGGGGCAGCCCCAGCATTTT
V gene: TRBV28
clone size: NA
CDR3 length: 12
J gene: TRBJ1-5
D gene: TRBD1

CDR3 protein: CSARVPAGGMNQPQHF
CDR3 DNA: TGCAGTGCTAGAGTCCCCGCAGGGGGGATGAATCAGCCCCAGCATTTT
V gene: TRBV20-1
clone size: many
CDR3 length: 16
J gene: TRBJ1-5
D gene: TRBD1

CDR3 protein: CASSFSRFYEQYF
CDR3 DNA: TGTGCCAGCAGTTTCAGCAGATTCTACGAGCAGTACTTC
V gene: TRBV28
clone size: few
CDR3 length: 13
J gene: TRBJ2-7
D gene: NA

CDR3 protein: CASSYEGTSFTDTQYF
CDR3 DNA: TGTGCCAGCAGTTACGAAGGGACTAGTTTCACAGATACGCAGTATTTT
V gene: TRBV6-5
clone size: many
CDR3 length: 16
J gene: TRBJ2-3
D gene: TRBD2

CDR3 protein: CASSQDRGEGQETQYF
CDR3 DNA: TGTGCCAGCAGCCAAGATCGGGGGGAGGGGCAAGAGACCCAGTACTTC
V gene: TRBV3-1
clone size: NA
CDR3 length: 16
J gene: TRBJ2-5
D gene: TRBD2

CDR3 protein: CASSYSAGEIRNIQYF
CDR3 DNA: TGTGCCAGCAGTTACTCGGCAGGGGAAATTAGAAACATTCAGTACTTC
V gene: TRBV6-5
clone size: few
CDR3 length: 16
J gene: TRBJ2-4
D gene: NA

CDR3 protein: CASSEVTAYGYTF
CDR3 DNA: TGTGCCAGCAGTGAAGTGACAGCATATGGCTACACCTTC
V gene: TRBV2
clone size: many
CDR3 length: 13
J gene: TRBJ1-2
D gene: NA

CDR3 protein: CASSSASGRGTYEQYF
CDR3 DNA: TGTGCCAGCAGTTCGGCTAGCGGGAGAGGCACCTACGAGCAGTACTTC
V gene: TRBV28
clone size: many
CDR3 length: 16
J gene: TRBJ2-7
D gene: TRBD2

CDR3 protein: CASSVEGLNPSYHEQFF
CDR3 DNA: TGTGCCAGCAGCGTAGAGGGACTGAATCCGTCTTACCATGAGCAGTTCTTC
V gene: TRBV9
clone size: many
CDR3 length: 17
J gene: TRBJ2-1
D gene: NA

CDR3 protein: CASRVAYEQYF
CDR3 DNA: TGTGCCAGCCGGGTGGCCTACGAGCAGTACTTC
V gene: TRBV2
clone size: few
CDR3 length: 11
J gene: TRBJ2-7
D gene: NA

CDR3 protein: CASSSRWGGGASTDTQYF
CDR3 DNA: TGTGCCAGCAGTTCCCGCTGGGGAGGGGGGGCTAGCACAGATACGCAGTATTTT
V gene: TRBV27
clone size: few
CDR3 length: 18
J gene: TRBJ2-3
D gene: NA

CDR3 protein: CASSRQGAIGETQYF
CDR3 DNA: TGTGCCAGCAGTCGACAGGGGGCGATTGGAGAGACCCAGTACTTC
V gene: TRBV12-3/TRBV12-4
clone size: few
CDR3 length: 15
J gene: TRBJ2-5
D gene: TRBD1

CDR3 protein: CASSFRDLSSHEQFF
CDR3 DNA: TGCGCCAGCAGCTTCCGGGACCTATCATCCCATGAGCAGTTCTTC
V gene: TRBV5-1
clone size: many
CDR3 length: 15
J gene: TRBJ2-1
D gene: NA

CDR3 protein: CASSQVDRWTPAFF
CDR3 DNA: TGTGCCAGCAGCCAAGTTGACAGGTGGACCCCAGCGTTCTTC
V gene: TRBV3-1
clone size: many
CDR3 length: 14
J gene: TRBJ2-1
D gene: NA